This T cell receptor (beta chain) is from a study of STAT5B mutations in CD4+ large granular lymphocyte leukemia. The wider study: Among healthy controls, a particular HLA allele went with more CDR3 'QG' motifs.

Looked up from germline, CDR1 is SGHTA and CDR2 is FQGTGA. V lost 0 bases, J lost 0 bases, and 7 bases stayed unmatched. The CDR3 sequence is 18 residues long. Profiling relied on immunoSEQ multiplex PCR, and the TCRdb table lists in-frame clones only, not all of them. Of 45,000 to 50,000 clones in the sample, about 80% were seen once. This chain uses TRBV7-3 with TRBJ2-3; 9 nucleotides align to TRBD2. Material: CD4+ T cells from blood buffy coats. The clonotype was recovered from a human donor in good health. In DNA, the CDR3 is TGTGCCAGCAGCTTAACGGGTAGCGGGGGCGGTAGCACAGATACGCAGTATTTT. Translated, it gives CASSLTGSGGGSTDTQYF.